One T cell receptor beta chain is described in this entry. Its antigen remains unidentified. This CDR3 has 15 residues. Germline CDR1 and CDR2: SGHRS and YFSETQ. The V end lost 0 bases, the J end lost 2 bases, and 9 bases lay between the germline ends. PCR involved 60 Vbeta and 13 Jbeta primers. Profiling relied on immunoSEQ multiplex PCR, and the TCRdb table lists in-frame clones only, not all of them. The sample holds around 94,000 clones; around 68% are singletons and the top ten take about 4.4%. This entry is derived from a study of cytomegalovirus exposure and HLA in healthy donors. Study summary: Earlier, some 170 million T cells were analyzed, and fewer than 120 million unique TCR beta sequences were found among them. Around 86 million unique TCRs, all from HLA-typed donors, were included in an early release of the data.

General study findings and limits: The majority of CMV-associated TCR beta chains were reported as apparently HLA-restricted in a later analysis.

The clonotype was recovered from a human donor in good health. The sequencing input was PBMCs. This chain connects TRBV5-1 to TRBJ1-5; D is undetermined. The CDR3 here is CASSLAGNGNQPQHF. CDR3 coding DNA: TGCGCCAGCAGCTTGGCCGGGAATGGCAATCAGCCCCAGCATTTT.